The rows below give T cell receptor beta chains drawn from one sample of a study of Ad26.COV2.S vaccination and SARS-CoV-2 variants. Method: immunoSEQ multiplex PCR; TCRdb's copy keeps in-frame clones and lacks some. The repertoire holds around 340,000 clones, around 90% seen once, with around 6.1% in the top ten. The sample here was peripheral blood, taken in a trial of Ad26.COV2.S vaccine versus placebo. All receptors derive from a person aged 18-60 years who received the Ad26.COV2.S COVID-19 vaccine or a placebo. Each CDR3 is given without its conserved first and last residue. Fields, in order: V gene, J gene, clone size, CDR3 protein. Clone size is shown for a subset of rows, as once, few, many or a class of expanded clone.

V gene: TRBV24-1
J gene: TRBJ2-1
clone size: -
CDR3 protein: ATSDAASGNKREQF

V gene: TRBV7-9
J gene: TRBJ2-7
clone size: few
CDR3 protein: ASTAGPYEQY

V gene: TRBV5-1
J gene: TRBJ2-7
clone size: -
CDR3 protein: ASSFGGQRPSYEQY

V gene: TRBV29-1
J gene: TRBJ1-1
clone size: -
CDR3 protein: SVEAHSTGPGPRVSEAF

V gene: TRBV7-8
J gene: TRBJ1-5
clone size: once
CDR3 protein: ATGTDNSNQPQH

V gene: TRBV7-9
J gene: TRBJ2-7
clone size: -
CDR3 protein: ASGGRGYEQY

V gene: TRBV5-6
J gene: TRBJ1-2
clone size: -
CDR3 protein: ASSLGPINYGYT

V gene: TRBV12-3/TRBV12-4
J gene: TRBJ2-1
clone size: few
CDR3 protein: ATAALLAGEQF

V gene: TRBV30
J gene: TRBJ2-1
clone size: -
CDR3 protein: AWTTGPNEQF

V gene: TRBV9
J gene: TRBJ1-5
clone size: few
CDR3 protein: ASSEGGGNQPQH

V gene: TRBV7-2
J gene: TRBJ1-5
clone size: -
CDR3 protein: ASSPTGVGQPQH

V gene: TRBV5-8
J gene: TRBJ2-3
clone size: few
CDR3 protein: ASSRDRRGTDTQY

V gene: TRBV30
J gene: TRBJ2-5
clone size: -
CDR3 protein: AWRPGSLETQY

V gene: TRBV29-1
J gene: TRBJ2-7
clone size: -
CDR3 protein: SVEDRAQAYEQY

V gene: TRBV7-2
J gene: TRBJ2-7
clone size: -
CDR3 protein: ASSLVLGLGLRSYEQY

V gene: TRBV6-4
J gene: TRBJ2-2
clone size: large
CDR3 protein: ASSDRDTGELF

V gene: TRBV28
J gene: TRBJ2-5
clone size: few
CDR3 protein: ASSLSIATQY

V gene: TRBV27
J gene: TRBJ1-1
clone size: -
CDR3 protein: ASSRRRGAEAF

V gene: TRBV19
J gene: TRBJ1-2
clone size: -
CDR3 protein: ASRATGALTDGYT

V gene: TRBV28
J gene: TRBJ2-3
clone size: -
CDR3 protein: ASFDASGPDTQY

V gene: TRBV4-3
J gene: TRBJ2-3
clone size: few
CDR3 protein: ASSQLDTQY

V gene: TRBV25-1
J gene: TRBJ2-1
clone size: -
CDR3 protein: ASLAEPGTSLVNEQF